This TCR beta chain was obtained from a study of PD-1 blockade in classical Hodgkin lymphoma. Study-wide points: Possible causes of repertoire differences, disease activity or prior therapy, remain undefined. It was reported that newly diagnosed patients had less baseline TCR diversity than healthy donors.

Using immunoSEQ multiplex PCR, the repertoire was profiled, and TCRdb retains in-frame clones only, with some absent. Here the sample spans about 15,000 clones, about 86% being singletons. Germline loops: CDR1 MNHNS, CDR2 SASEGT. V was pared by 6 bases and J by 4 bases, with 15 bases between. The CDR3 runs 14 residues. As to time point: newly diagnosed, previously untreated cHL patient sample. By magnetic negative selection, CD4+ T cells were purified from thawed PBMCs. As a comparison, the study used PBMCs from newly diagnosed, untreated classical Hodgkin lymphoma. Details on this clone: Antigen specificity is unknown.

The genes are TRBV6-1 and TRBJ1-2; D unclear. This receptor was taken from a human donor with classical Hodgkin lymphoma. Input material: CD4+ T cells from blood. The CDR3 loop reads CASRSQESLYGYTF. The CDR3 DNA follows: TGTGCCAGCAGGTCCCAGGAGTCCCTCTATGGCTACACCTTC.